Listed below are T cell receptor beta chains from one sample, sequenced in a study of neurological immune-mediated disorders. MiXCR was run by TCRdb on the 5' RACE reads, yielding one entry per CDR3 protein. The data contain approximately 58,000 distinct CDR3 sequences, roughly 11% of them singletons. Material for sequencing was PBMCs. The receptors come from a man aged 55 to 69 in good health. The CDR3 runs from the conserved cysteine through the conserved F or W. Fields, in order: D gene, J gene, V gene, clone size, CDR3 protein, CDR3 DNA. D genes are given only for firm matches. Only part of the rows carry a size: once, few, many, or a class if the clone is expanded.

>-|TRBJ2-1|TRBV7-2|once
CASSLGVGQHEQFF
TGTGCCAGCAGCCTCGGGGTGGGCCAACATGAGCAGTTCTTC
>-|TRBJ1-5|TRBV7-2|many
CASSLGGLGNQPQHF
TGTGCCAGCAGCTTAGGGGGTTTGGGCAATCAGCCCCAGCATTTT
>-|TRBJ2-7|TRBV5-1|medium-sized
CASSLGPSASYEQYF
TGCGCCAGCAGCTTGGGACCGTCAGCTTCCTACGAGCAGTACTTC
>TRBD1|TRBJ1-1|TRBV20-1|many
CSAGREGAIYSSAEAFF
TGCAGTGCTGGGAGGGAGGGGGCGATTTATTCGAGCGCTGAAGCTTTCTTT
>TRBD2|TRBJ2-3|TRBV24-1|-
CATPPATSGGTPDTQYF
TGTGCCACCCCGCCCGCGACTAGCGGGGGGACCCCAGATACGCAGTATTTT
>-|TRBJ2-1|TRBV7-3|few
CASSLGPGQRGREQFF
TGTGCCAGCAGCTTAGGCCCGGGACAACGTGGACGCGAGCAGTTCTTC
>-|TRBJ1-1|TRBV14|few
CASSPSLKTEAFF
TGTGCCAGCAGCCCAAGTCTGAAGACTGAAGCTTTCTTT
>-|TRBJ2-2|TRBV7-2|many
CASSLRDRLELGAGELFF
TGTGCCAGCAGCTTAAGGGACAGACTAGAGTTGGGTGCCGGGGAGCTGTTTTTT
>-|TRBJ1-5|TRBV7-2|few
CASSPGALGGNQPQHF
TGTGCCAGCAGCCCCGGGGCGCTGGGTGGCAATCAGCCCCAGCATTTT
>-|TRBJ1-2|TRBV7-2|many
CASNSRQGSYGYTF
TGTGCCAGCAACTCGCGGCAAGGCAGTTATGGCTACACCTTC
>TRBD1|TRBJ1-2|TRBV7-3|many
CASSPTGGYGYTF
TGTGCCAGCAGCCCGACAGGGGGCTATGGCTACACCTTC
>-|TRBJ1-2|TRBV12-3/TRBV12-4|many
CASSLGGVFYGYTF
TGTGCCAGCAGTTTAGGGGGGGTCTTCTATGGCTACACCTTC
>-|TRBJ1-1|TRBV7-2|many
CASSLGQANTEAFF
TGTGCCAGCAGCTTAGGGCAGGCGAACACTGAAGCTTTCTTT
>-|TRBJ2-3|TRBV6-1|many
CASSGRTSNKFTDTQYF
TGTGCCAGCAGTGGCCGGACGAGTAATAAGTTCACAGATACGCAGTATTTT
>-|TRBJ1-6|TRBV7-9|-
CASSSPWPRPPLHF
TGTGCCAGCAGCTCCCCATGGCCTCGCCCACCCCTCCACTTT
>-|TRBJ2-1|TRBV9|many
CASSPPSLQGNEQFF
TGTGCCAGCAGCCCTCCGTCCCTCCAAGGGAATGAGCAGTTCTTC
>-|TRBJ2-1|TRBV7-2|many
CASSLGYWGAEGNEQFF
TGTGCCAGCAGCTTAGGATACTGGGGGGCAGAAGGTAATGAGCAGTTCTTC
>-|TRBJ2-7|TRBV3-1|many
CASSQGSPHEQYF
TGTGCCAGCAGCCAAGGCAGCCCGCACGAGCAGTACTTC
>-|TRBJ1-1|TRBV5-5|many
CASSLYEGGYTEAFF
TGTGCCAGCAGCTTGTATGAGGGTGGATACACTGAAGCTTTCTTT
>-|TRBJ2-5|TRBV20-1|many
CSAGLGVETQYF
TGCAGTGCTGGATTGGGCGTGGAGACCCAGTACTTC
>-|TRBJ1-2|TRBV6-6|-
CASSYSSGRNYGYTF
TGTGCCAGCAGTTACTCATCGGGGCGGAACTATGGCTACACCTTC
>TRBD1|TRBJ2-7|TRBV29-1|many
CSVGVRGYEQYF
TGCAGCGTTGGCGTCAGGGGGTACGAGCAGTACTTC
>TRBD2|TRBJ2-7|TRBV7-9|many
CASSLEVGLAGDSSYEQYF
TGTGCCAGCAGCTTAGAGGTGGGGCTAGCGGGCGACAGCTCCTACGAGCAGTACTTC
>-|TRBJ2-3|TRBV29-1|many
CSQGDRAPDTQYF
TGCAGCCAGGGCGACCGTGCTCCCGATACGCAGTATTTT
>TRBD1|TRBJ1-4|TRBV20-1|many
CSARKAPGQGAANEKLFF
TGCAGTGCTAGAAAAGCCCCGGGACAGGGGGCGGCTAATGAAAAACTGTTTTTT
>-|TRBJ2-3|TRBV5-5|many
CASSLETKDTQYF
TGTGCCAGCAGCCTGGAGACTAAAGATACGCAGTATTTT
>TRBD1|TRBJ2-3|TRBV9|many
CASSGEGGQGTDTQYF
TGTGCCAGCAGCGGGGAGGGGGGACAGGGAACAGATACGCAGTATTTT
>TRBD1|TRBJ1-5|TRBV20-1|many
CSARYGDRDNQPQHF
TGCAGTGCTAGGTATGGGGACAGGGATAATCAGCCCCAGCATTTT
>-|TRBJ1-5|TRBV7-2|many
CASTAGGGNQPQHF
TGTGCCAGCACCGCGGGGGGGGGCAATCAGCCCCAGCATTTT
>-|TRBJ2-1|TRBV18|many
CASSLPGYNEQFF
TGTGCCAGCTCACTCCCGGGGTACAATGAGCAGTTCTTC
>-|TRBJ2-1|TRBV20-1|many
CSASPGTYIYNEQFF
TGCAGTGCTAGCCCCGGGACTTACATCTACAATGAGCAGTTCTTC
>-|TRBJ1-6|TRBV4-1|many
CASSQGPSPLHF
TGCGCCAGCAGCCAAGGACCCTCACCCCTCCACTTT
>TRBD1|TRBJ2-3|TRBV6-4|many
CASSDGQGADTQYF
TGTGCCAGCAGTGACGGACAGGGGGCAGATACGCAGTATTTT
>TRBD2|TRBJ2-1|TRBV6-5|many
CASSYSLGGGAFEQFF
TGTGCCAGCAGTTACTCCTTGGGCGGGGGGGCATTTGAGCAGTTCTTC
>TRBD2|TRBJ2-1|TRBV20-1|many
CSAPPQSKRGGLAYEQFF
TGCAGTGCCCCTCCTCAATCGAAACGGGGGGGCCTTGCGTATGAGCAGTTCTTC
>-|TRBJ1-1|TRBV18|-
CASSPNRADHNTEAFF
TGTGCCAGCTCACCCAACCGGGCGGATCATAACACTGAAGCTTTCTTT
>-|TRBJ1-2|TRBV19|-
CVSSEGMGPTGYTF
TGTGTCAGTAGTGAAGGAATGGGGCCCACAGGCTACACCTTC
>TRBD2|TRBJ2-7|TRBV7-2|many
CASSSGLAGGALSYEQYF
TGTGCCAGCAGCTCGGGACTAGCGGGGGGGGCTCTCTCCTACGAGCAGTACTTC
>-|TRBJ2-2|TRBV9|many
CASSVGAGTVNTGELFF
TGTGCCAGCAGCGTAGGGGCGGGGACAGTTAACACCGGGGAGCTGTTTTTT
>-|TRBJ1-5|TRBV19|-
CASIEGGGGNQPQHF
TGTGCCAGTATAGAGGGAGGCGGAGGCAATCAGCCCCAGCATTTT
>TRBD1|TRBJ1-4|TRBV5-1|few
CASSSQGQGSEKLFF
TGCGCCAGCAGCTCCCAGGGACAGGGAAGCGAAAAACTGTTTTTT
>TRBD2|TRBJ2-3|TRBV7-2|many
CASSVLAGGALDTQYF
TGTGCCAGCAGCGTACTAGCGGGGGGGGCCCTTGATACGCAGTATTTT
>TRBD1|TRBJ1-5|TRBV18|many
CASSPDRVVQPQHF
TGTGCCAGCTCCCCTGACAGGGTTGTACAGCCCCAGCATTTT
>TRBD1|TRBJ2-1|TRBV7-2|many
CASSSQGQTLNEQFF
TGTGCCAGCAGCTCACAGGGACAGACTCTTAATGAGCAGTTCTTC
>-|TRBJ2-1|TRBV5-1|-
CASSSGQSVSHEQFF
TGCGCCAGCAGCTCCGGACAGTCGGTGTCTCATGAGCAGTTCTTC
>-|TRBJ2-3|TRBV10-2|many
CASIVGPGDTQYF
TGCGCCAGCATTGTGGGGCCGGGAGATACGCAGTATTTT
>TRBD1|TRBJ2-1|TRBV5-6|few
CASSFFRGTAPNEQFF
TGTGCCAGCAGCTTCTTCAGGGGGACGGCACCCAATGAGCAGTTCTTC
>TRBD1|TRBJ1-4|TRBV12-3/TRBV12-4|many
CASRYTGTGYEKLFF
TGTGCCAGCAGGTACACCGGGACAGGATATGAAAAACTGTTTTTT
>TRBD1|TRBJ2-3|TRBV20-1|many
CSARARRTGGDTQYF
TGCAGTGCTAGAGCGCGGAGGACAGGGGGAGATACGCAGTATTTT
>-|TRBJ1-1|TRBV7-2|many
CASSLRTANTEAFF
TGTGCCAGCAGCCTCCGGACAGCGAACACTGAAGCTTTCTTT
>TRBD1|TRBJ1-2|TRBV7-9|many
CASSNRDRGGYGYTF
TGTGCCAGCAGCAACCGAGACAGGGGAGGCTATGGCTACACCTTC
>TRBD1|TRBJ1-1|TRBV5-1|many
CASSLFDRVGTEAFF
TGCGCCAGCAGCTTGTTCGACAGGGTCGGCACTGAAGCTTTCTTT
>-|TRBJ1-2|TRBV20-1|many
CSARRLDYYGYTF
TGCAGTGCCCGGCGGTTGGACTACTATGGCTACACCTTC
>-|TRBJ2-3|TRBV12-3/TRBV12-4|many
CASSLRGDTQYF
TGTGCCAGCAGTCTCAGGGGCGATACGCAGTATTTT
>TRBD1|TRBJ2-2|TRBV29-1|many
CSAVTGGGPSTGELFF
TGCAGCGCCGTGACAGGGGGCGGCCCTTCCACCGGGGAGCTGTTTTTT
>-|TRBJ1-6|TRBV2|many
CASRVERDSPLHF
TGTGCCAGCAGGGTCGAGAGGGACTCACCCCTCCACTTT
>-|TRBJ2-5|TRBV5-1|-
CASSSRLIQGRDTQYF
TGCGCCAGCAGCTCTCGGCTTATACAGGGCCGAGATACCCAGTATTTC
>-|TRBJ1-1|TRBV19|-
CASSTRQVVNTEAFF
TGTGCCAGTAGTACTCGACAGGTAGTGAACACTGAAGCTTTCTTT
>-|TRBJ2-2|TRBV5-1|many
CASSLAGTLNTGELFF
TGCGCCAGCAGCTTGGCGGGAACTCTTAACACCGGGGAGCTGTTTTTT
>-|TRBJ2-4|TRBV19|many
CASSDSGLAKNIQYF
TGTGCCAGTAGTGATTCCGGTCTAGCCAAAAACATTCAGTACTTC